Detailed here is one TCR beta chain. The antigen remains unidentified. Generated by immunoSEQ multiplex PCR, the TCRdb table keeps only in-frame clones and is missing some. This table has more than 1.2 million clones, approximately 98.5% appearing once. The sample comes from a study of shared clonotypes between healthy human individuals. Trimming pared 0 bases from V and 0 bases from J, leaving 12 bases between. CDR3 length equals 16 residues. Germline V gene sequence: CDR1 SGHDN, CDR2 FVKESK. Study-wide results and caveats: The study generally estimated greater richness for naive than memory subsets. The four-donor shared clonotypes exceeded non-shared clonotypes in generation probability, with non-shared ones scoring lower. Only blood was sampled; tissue repertoires likely differ.

This receptor was obtained from a man aged 30 to 39 in good health. This chain uses TRBV14 with TRBJ2-7; D is uncertain. Sequencing was done on a sample of naive CD4+ T cells sorted from blood. The subset denotes: CD45RA+ positively selected. As DNA, the CDR3 is TGTGCCAGCAGCCAAGATCGTTACGGTTACTCCTACGAGCAGTACTTC. It codes for CASSQDRYGYSYEQYF.